This TCR beta chain was recorded in a study of cytomegalovirus exposure and HLA in healthy donors. Method: immunoSEQ multiplex PCR; TCRdb's copy keeps in-frame clones and lacks some. The sample consists of about 110,000 clones, about 85% of them appearing once. Germline V lookup: CDR1 LNHDA, CDR2 SQIVND (reference sequence). This CDR3 contains 13 residues. Trimming took 4 bases from V and 4 from J, leaving 10 bases between them. Sequenced sample: PBMCs. The V gene is TRBV19, the J gene TRBJ2-5, with D perhaps TRBD2 (6 bases). The TCR was taken from a woman aged 18-30 years in good health and CMV-seronegative. CDR3 DNA: TGTGCCAGTAGTAGGGAGGTGTTAGAGACCCAGTACTTC. Translation gives CASSREVLETQYF.